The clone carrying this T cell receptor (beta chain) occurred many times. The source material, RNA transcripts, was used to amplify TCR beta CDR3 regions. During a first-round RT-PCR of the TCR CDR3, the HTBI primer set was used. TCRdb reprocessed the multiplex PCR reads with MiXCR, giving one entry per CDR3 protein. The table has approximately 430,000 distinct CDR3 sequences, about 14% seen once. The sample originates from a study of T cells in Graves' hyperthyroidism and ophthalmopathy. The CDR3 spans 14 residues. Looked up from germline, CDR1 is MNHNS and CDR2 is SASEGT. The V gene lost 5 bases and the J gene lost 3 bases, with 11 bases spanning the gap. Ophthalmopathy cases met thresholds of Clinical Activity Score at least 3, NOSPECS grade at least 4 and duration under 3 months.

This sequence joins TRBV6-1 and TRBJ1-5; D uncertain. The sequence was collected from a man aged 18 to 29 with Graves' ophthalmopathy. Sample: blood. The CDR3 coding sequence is TGTGCCAGCAGTTATGTGGGATTCAATCAGCCCCAGCATTTT. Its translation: CASSYVGFNQPQHF.